The subject of this entry is one T cell receptor (beta chain). CDR1 and CDR2 (germline): MDHEN, SYDVKM. V shed 10 bases and J shed 2 bases, with 14 bases lying between them. The length of the CDR3 is 13 residues. Study processing details: Amplifying reference gene primers gave estimates of nucleated cell counts. This table comes from immunoSEQ multiplex PCR, and its TCRdb copy is limited to in-frame clones, with some not included. The V and J calls and clone size come from that table; D and trimming were worked out from the DNA. The sample carries tens of thousands of clones, 70% to 85% recorded once. The record originates from a study of blood T cell repertoires in COVID-19. Study overall: Sites across the United States, Italy and Spain contributed samples from acute and convalescent COVID-19. T cells, B-cell-depleted T cells, or PBMCs supplied cDNA or gDNA.

Sequencing used peripheral blood. V gene TRBV28 combines with J gene TRBJ1-2, with D tentatively TRBD1 (5 bases). The sequence was obtained from a man aged 65 to 79 with acute or convalescent COVID-19. The CDR3, as DNA: TGTGCCATTCGCGCGGGGCAGAACTATGGCTACACCTTC. This gives the protein CAIRAGQNYGYTF.